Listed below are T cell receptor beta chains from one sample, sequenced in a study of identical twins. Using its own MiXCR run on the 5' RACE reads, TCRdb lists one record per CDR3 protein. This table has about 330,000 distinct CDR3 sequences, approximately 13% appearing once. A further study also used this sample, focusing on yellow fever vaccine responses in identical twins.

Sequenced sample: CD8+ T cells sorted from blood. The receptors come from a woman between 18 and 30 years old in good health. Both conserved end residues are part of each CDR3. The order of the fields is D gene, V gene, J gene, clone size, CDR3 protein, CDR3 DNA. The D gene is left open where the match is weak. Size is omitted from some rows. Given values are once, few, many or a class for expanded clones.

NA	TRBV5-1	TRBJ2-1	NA	CASSFKRDEQFF	TGCGCCAGCAGCTTTAAGCGGGATGAGCAGTTCTTC
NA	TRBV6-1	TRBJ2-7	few	CASSEHGAIYEQYF	TGTGCCAGCAGTGAACATGGGGCGATCTACGAGCAGTACTTC
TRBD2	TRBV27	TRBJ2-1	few	CASGSGSSYNEQFF	TGTGCCAGCGGGAGCGGGAGCTCCTACAATGAGCAGTTCTTC
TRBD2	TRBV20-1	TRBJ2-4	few	CSARDSSGRDIQYF	TGCAGTGCTAGAGATTCCAGCGGGAGAGACATTCAGTACTTC
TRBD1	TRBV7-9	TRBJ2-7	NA	CASSLGNAGQGRYEQYF	TGTGCCAGCAGCTTAGGCAATGCCGGACAGGGGCGGTACGAGCAGTACTTC
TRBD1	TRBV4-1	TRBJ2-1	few	CASSQQQGQGYNEQFF	TGCGCCAGCAGCCAACAACAGGGGCAGGGGTACAATGAGCAGTTCTTC
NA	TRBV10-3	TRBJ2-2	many	CASRDNEYTGELFF	TGTGCCAGCCGGGACAACGAGTACACCGGGGAGCTGTTTTTT
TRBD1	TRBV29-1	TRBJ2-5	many	CSVEDVGDRGASQYF	TGCAGCGTTGAAGATGTAGGGGACAGGGGGGCGTCCCAGTACTTC
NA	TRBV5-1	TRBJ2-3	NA	CASSPKAPGTDTQYF	TGCGCCAGCAGCCCTAAGGCTCCCGGCACAGATACGCAGTATTTT
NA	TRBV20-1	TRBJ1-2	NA	CSARDLGRIPYTF	TGCAGTGCTAGAGATCTTGGACGGATACCCTACACCTTC
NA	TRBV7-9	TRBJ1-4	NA	CASSLEQSSTNEKLFF	TGTGCCAGCAGCTTAGAACAGTCCTCAACTAATGAAAAACTGTTTTTT
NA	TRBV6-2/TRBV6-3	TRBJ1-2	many	CASSYKEAPRGHGYTF	TGTGCCAGCAGTTATAAGGAGGCACCACGCGGCCATGGCTACACCTTC
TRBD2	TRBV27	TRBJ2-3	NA	CASRIAGNADTQYF	TGTGCCAGCAGAATAGCGGGAAACGCAGATACGCAGTATTTT
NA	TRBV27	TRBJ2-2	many	CASSSDSLGAGELFF	TGTGCCAGCAGCTCGGACTCCCTGGGTGCCGGGGAGCTGTTTTTT
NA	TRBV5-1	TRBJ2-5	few	CASSLAQAEETQYF	TGCGCCAGCAGCTTGGCCCAAGCGGAAGAGACCCAGTACTTC
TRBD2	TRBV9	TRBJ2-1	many	CASSQTSAGEYNEQFF	TGTGCCAGCAGCCAAACGTCTGCGGGAGAATACAATGAGCAGTTCTTC
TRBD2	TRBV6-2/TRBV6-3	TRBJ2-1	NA	CASIDGLAGYNEQFF	TGTGCCAGCATCGATGGCCTAGCGGGTTACAATGAGCAGTTCTTC
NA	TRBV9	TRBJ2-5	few	CASSGRVGTPQETQYF	TGTGCCAGCAGCGGAAGGGTGGGGACACCCCAAGAGACCCAGTACTTC
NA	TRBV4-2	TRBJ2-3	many	CASSQDQGDPQGGTDTQYF	TGTGCCAGCAGCCAAGATCAGGGTGATCCACAGGGAGGCACAGATACGCAGTATTTT
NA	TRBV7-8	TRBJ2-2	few	CASSLVFSVNTGELFF	TGTGCCAGCAGCTTAGTATTTAGCGTCAACACCGGGGAGCTGTTTTTT
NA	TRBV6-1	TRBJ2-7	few	CASSDRWGPREQYF	TGTGCCAGCAGTGATCGATGGGGACCCCGGGAGCAGTACTTC
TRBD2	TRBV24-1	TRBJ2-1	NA	CATSPEVAGNEQFF	TGTGCCACCAGTCCCGAGGTAGCGGGAAACGAGCAGTTCTTC
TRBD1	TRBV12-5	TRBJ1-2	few	CASGFDGTGRYYGYTF	TGTGCTAGTGGTTTCGACGGGACAGGGAGATACTATGGCTACACCTTC
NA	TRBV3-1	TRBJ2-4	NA	CASSQGPRTKNIQYF	TGTGCCAGCAGCCAAGGTCCTAGGACCAAAAACATTCAGTACTTC